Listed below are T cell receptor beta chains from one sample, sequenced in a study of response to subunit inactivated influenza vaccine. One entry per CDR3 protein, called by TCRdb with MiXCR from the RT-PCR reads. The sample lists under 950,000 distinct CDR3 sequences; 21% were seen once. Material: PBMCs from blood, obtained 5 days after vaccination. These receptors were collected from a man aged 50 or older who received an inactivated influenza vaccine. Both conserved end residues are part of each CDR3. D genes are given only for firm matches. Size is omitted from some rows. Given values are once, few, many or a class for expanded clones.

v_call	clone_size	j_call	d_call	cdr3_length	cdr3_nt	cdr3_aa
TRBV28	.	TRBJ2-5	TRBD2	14	TGTGCCAGCACTAGCGGGAGTTTATTAGAGACCCAGTACTTC	CASTSGSLLETQYF
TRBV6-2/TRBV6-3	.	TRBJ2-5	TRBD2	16	TGTGCCAGCAGTTACCCTAGCGGGAGGGAAAAAGAGACCCAGTACTTC	CASSYPSGREKETQYF
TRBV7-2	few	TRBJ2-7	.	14	TGTGCCAGCAGCTTAAGGCTTACGTTCGACGAGCAGTACTTC	CASSLRLTFDEQYF
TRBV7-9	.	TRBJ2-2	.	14	TGTGCCAGCAAGGAGGAGGGCGTTTCCGGGGAGCTGTTTTTT	CASKEEGVSGELFF
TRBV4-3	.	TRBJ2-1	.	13	TGCGCCAGCAGCCAAGATCGGGGAGCATTACAGTTCTTC	CASSQDRGALQFF
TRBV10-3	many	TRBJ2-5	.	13	TGTGCCACCGAGGCGGCAGTCCAAGAGACCCAGTACTTC	CATEAAVQETQYF
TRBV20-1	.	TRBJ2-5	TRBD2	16	TGCAGTGCCGGACTAGCGGGGGGCTTTATCCAAGAGACCCAGTACTTC	CSAGLAGGFIQETQYF
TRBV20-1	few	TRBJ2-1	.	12	TGCAGTGCTAGAGATCAGGCGAGTGAGCAGTTCTTC	CSARDQASEQFF
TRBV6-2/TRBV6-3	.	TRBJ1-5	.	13	TGTGCCAGTGCGGGGAATAGCAATCAGCCCCAGCATTTT	CASAGNSNQPQHF
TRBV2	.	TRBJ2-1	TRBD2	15	TGTGCCAGCATGACTAGCGGCAGCTCCTACAATGAGCAGTTCTTC	CASMTSGSSYNEQFF
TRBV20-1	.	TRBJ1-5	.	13	TGCAGTGCTAGGGACAAGCCCAATCAGCCCCAGCATTTT	CSARDKPNQPQHF
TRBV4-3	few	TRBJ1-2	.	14	TGCGCCAGCAGCCAAGGCTCCACAGACTATGGCTACACCTTC	CASSQGSTDYGYTF
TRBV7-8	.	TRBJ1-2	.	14	TGTGCCAGCAGCGGCTACAGGGTCGGCTATGGCTACACCTTC	CASSGYRVGYGYTF
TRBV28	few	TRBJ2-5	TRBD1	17	TGTGCCAGCAGTCCGTTTAGGGACAGGGGGGGTGAAGAGACCCAGTACTTC	CASSPFRDRGGEETQYF
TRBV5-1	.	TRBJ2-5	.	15	TGCGCCACTTCGTCGGGGAGCCCCAGAGGAGAGACCCAGTACTTC	CATSSGSPRGETQYF
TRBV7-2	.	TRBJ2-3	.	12	TGTGCCAGCAGCTTATACTCCGGGATGCAGTATTTT	CASSLYSGMQYF
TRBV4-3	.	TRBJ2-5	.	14	TGCGCCAGCAGCCAAAAGGGCAGGTTTGAGACCCAGTACTTC	CASSQKGRFETQYF
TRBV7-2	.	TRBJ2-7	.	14	TGTGCCAGCAGCTTAAGGGGGACTTTCCACGAGCAGTACTTC	CASSLRGTFHEQYF
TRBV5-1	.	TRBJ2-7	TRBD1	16	TGCGCCAGCAGCTTGGCGACCGGGACAGGGACCTACGAGCAGTACTTC	CASSLATGTGTYEQYF
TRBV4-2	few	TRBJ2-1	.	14	TGTGCCAGCAGCCAAGGCTTGTCCAGTATTGAGCAGTTCTTC	CASSQGLSSIEQFF
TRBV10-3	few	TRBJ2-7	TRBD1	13	TGTGCCATCAGAGAAACGACAGGGTACGAGCAGTACTTC	CAIRETTGYEQYF
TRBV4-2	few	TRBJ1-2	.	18	TGTGCCAGCAGCCAAGAAGCGGCCCTGGGGTACCCTAACTATGGCTACACCTTC	CASSQEAALGYPNYGYTF
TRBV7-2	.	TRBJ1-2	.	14	TGTGCCAGCCGCCCGAGGGACCGGAACTATGGCTACACCTTC	CASRPRDRNYGYTF
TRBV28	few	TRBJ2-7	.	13	TGTGCCAGCAGTACGGGACTGATCTACGAGCAGTACTTC	CASSTGLIYEQYF
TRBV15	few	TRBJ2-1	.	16	TGTGCCACCAGCAGAGAAGGGACATCCACCTACAATGAGCAGTTCTTC	CATSREGTSTYNEQFF
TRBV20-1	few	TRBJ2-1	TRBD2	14	TGCAGTGCTAGAGACGGGACTAGCTTGAATGAGCAGTTCTTC	CSARDGTSLNEQFF
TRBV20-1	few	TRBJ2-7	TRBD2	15	TGCAGTGCTACCTATAGCGGGAGGAGCTCCTACGAGCAGTACTTC	CSATYSGRSSYEQYF
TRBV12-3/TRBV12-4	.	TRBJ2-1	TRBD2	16	TGTGCCAGCAGTCGCATTACTAGCGGGTTTCACAATGAGCAGTTCTTC	CASSRITSGFHNEQFF
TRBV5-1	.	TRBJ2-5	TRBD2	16	TGCGCCAGCAGCGTGGGGGGAGCGGGAGTCGAGGAGACCCAGTACTTC	CASSVGGAGVEETQYF
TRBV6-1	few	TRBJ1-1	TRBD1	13	TGTGCCATCGGGACAGAAATGAACACTGAAGCTTTCTTT	CAIGTEMNTEAFF
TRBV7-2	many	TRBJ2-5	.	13	TGTGCCAGCAGCGCCACCGGTAGGGAGACCCAGTACTTC	CASSATGRETQYF